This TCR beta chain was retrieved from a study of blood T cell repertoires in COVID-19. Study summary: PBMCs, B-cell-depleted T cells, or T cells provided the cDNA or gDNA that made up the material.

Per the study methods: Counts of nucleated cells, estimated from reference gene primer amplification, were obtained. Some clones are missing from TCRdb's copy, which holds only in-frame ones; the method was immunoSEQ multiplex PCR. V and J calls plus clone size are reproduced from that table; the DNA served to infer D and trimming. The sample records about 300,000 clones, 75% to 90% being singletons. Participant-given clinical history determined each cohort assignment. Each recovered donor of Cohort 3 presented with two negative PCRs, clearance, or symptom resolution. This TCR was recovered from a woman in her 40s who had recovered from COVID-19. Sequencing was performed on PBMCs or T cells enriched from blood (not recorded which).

The DNA for the CDR3 is TGTGCCAGCAAGAAGGGACAGGAGAACACCGGGGAGCTGTTTTTT. This codes for CASKKGQENTGELFF. V gene TRBV6-5 combines with J gene TRBJ2-2; 8 bases fit TRBD1. The CDR3 is 15 amino acids. CDR1 is MNHEY and CDR2 is SVGAGI in the germline V gene. J lost 1 base, V lost 7 bases, and 5 bases had no gene match.